This is a list of T cell receptor beta chains from one sample in a study of identical twins. From the 5' RACE reads, TCRdb called clonotypes with MiXCR, one entry per CDR3 protein. The sample records under 500,000 distinct CDR3 sequences, roughly an eighth being singletons. These data were also filed under a second study, of yellow fever vaccine responses in identical twins.

Sequenced sample: CD4+ T cells sorted from blood. The receptors were gathered from a woman aged 18-29 years in good health. CDR3s include the opening cysteine and the closing phenylalanine or tryptophan. D genes are given only for firm matches. Clone size, where shown, is once, few, many, or a class for clones that have expanded.

d_call,v_call,clone_size,j_call,cdr3_aa,cdr3_nt
.,TRBV20-1,.,TRBJ2-5,CSARDVFGSQETQYF,TGCAGTGCTAGGGACGTCTTCGGGAGCCAAGAGACCCAGTACTTC
TRBD1,TRBV6-1,.,TRBJ2-3,CASRMTGGADTQYF,TGTGCCAGTAGAATGACAGGGGGGGCAGATACGCAGTATTTT
.,TRBV6-1,.,TRBJ1-2,CASSEQQGWSGYTF,TGTGCCAGCAGTGAACAGCAGGGGTGGAGCGGCTACACCTTC
TRBD1,TRBV20-1,.,TRBJ2-7,CSAFGDRVYEQYF,TGCAGTGCTTTTGGGGACAGAGTTTACGAGCAGTACTTC
TRBD1,TRBV24-1,.,TRBJ2-1,CATSASGQGSNEQFF,TGTGCCACCAGTGCCTCCGGACAGGGGTCCAATGAGCAGTTCTTC
.,TRBV24-1,many,TRBJ2-1,CATSDPDYNEQFF,TGTGCCACCAGTGACCCAGACTACAATGAGCAGTTCTTC
.,TRBV20-1,.,TRBJ2-5,CSARLAGSQETQYF,TGCAGTGCTAGATTGGCGGGTTCCCAAGAGACCCAGTACTTC
.,TRBV27,.,TRBJ2-7,CASKRAGLISYEQYF,TGTGCCAGCAAGAGGGCAGGGCTTATCTCCTACGAGCAGTACTTC
.,TRBV5-1,.,TRBJ2-7,CASRPTPPSYEQYF,TGCGCCAGCAGGCCGACTCCGCCCTCCTACGAGCAGTACTTC
.,TRBV10-3,few,TRBJ2-6,CARIALVLSGANVLTF,TGTGCCAGGATCGCCCTCGTCCTCTCTGGGGCCAACGTCCTGACTTTC
TRBD1,TRBV12-3/TRBV12-4,few,TRBJ2-5,CASSAGTGGPETQYF,TGTGCCAGCAGTGCCGGGACAGGGGGCCCGGAGACCCAGTACTTC
TRBD1,TRBV28,few,TRBJ2-1,CASSPDRGFEQFF,TGTGCCAGCAGTCCAGACAGGGGCTTTGAGCAGTTCTTC
.,TRBV2,.,TRBJ2-7,CASSGRMTRDSSFPGEYF,TGTGCCAGCAGTGGACGGATGACCCGGGACAGTTCATTTCCGGGGGAGTACTTC
.,TRBV20-1,.,TRBJ2-6,CSAKRAGTPSSGANVLTF,TGCAGTGCTAAGAGGGCCGGAACGCCAAGCTCTGGGGCCAACGTCCTGACTTTC
.,TRBV28,.,TRBJ2-5,CASSEGGTVRETQYF,TGTGCCAGCAGCGAAGGCGGGACAGTCCGAGAGACCCAGTACTTC
.,TRBV11-3,.,TRBJ2-3,CASSPDPTSSDTQYF,TGTGCCAGCAGCCCCGACCCGACTAGTTCAGATACGCAGTATTTT
.,TRBV24-1,many,TRBJ1-5,CATSDHGDSNQPQHF,TGTGCCACCAGTGACCACGGAGATAGCAATCAGCCCCAGCATTTT
.,TRBV20-1,.,TRBJ1-6,CSARVEGINNSPLHF,TGCAGTGCTAGAGTGGAGGGAATTAATAATTCACCCCTCCACTTT
.,TRBV20-1,few,TRBJ2-3,CSASLQQGRDTQYF,TGCAGTGCTAGTCTCCAACAGGGACGCGATACGCAGTATTTT
TRBD2,TRBV20-1,.,TRBJ2-7,CSARGRGTPYEQYF,TGCAGTGCTAGAGGGCGGGGGACCCCCTACGAGCAGTACTTC
TRBD2,TRBV7-9,.,TRBJ2-1,CASSLGLAVTYNEQFF,TGTGCCAGCAGCTTAGGACTAGCGGTCACTTACAATGAGCAGTTCTTC
TRBD1,TRBV7-2,.,TRBJ2-2,CASSRKIGGASGELFF,TGTGCCAGCAGCAGGAAGATAGGGGGCGCGTCCGGGGAGCTGTTTTTT
.,TRBV2,.,TRBJ2-2,CASSASAWRLFF,TGTGCCAGCAGTGCATCGGCTTGGAGGCTGTTTTTT
TRBD1,TRBV29-1,many,TRBJ1-5,CSVDTGTGGQPQHF,TGCAGCGTAGATACCGGGACAGGGGGTCAGCCCCAGCATTTT
.,TRBV7-2,few,TRBJ2-7,CASSSSTGSEQYF,TGTGCCAGCAGCAGCAGCACGGGTTCCGAGCAGTACTTC
.,TRBV7-8,.,TRBJ2-5,CASSFRGSLQETQYF,TGTGCCAGCAGCTTTCGGGGCAGCCTCCAAGAGACCCAGTACTTC
TRBD2,TRBV10-3,few,TRBJ2-2,CAIRLAGEIAGELFF,TGTGCCATCCGTTTAGCGGGTGAAATCGCCGGGGAGCTGTTTTTT
.,TRBV5-1,few,TRBJ1-1,CASKNFPTTNTEAFF,TGCGCCAGCAAAAATTTCCCAACAACGAACACTGAAGCTTTCTTT
.,TRBV6-2/TRBV6-3,few,TRBJ2-3,CASSYAPEDTQYF,TGCGCCAGCAGTTACGCCCCGGAGGATACGCAGTATTTT
TRBD2,TRBV7-9,.,TRBJ2-3,CASPSGSGDTDTQYF,TGTGCCAGCCCAAGTGGTAGCGGGGACACAGATACGCAGTATTTT
TRBD2,TRBV5-1,few,TRBJ2-5,CASSPKAGGPSETQYF,TGCGCCAGCAGCCCTAAAGCGGGGGGGCCTTCAGAGACCCAGTACTTC
.,TRBV6-5,.,TRBJ2-7,CASSYSTQGIYEQYF,TGTGCCAGCAGTTACTCGACACAAGGCATATACGAGCAGTACTTC
TRBD2,TRBV7-2,many,TRBJ2-5,CASSLAGTSGQETQYF,TGTGCCAGCAGCTTAGCGGGGACTAGCGGACAAGAGACCCAGTACTTC
.,TRBV5-1,.,TRBJ2-1,CASSRETGLIYNEQFF,TGCGCCAGCAGCCGAGAGACAGGCCTAATCTACAATGAGCAGTTCTTC
TRBD2,TRBV7-2,.,TRBJ2-3,CASSRRLAGADTQYF,TGTGCCAGCAGCAGAAGACTAGCGGGGGCAGATACGCAGTATTTT
.,TRBV6-2/TRBV6-3,.,TRBJ2-3,CASSRLRDTDTQYF,TGTGCCAGCAGTCGGTTACGGGACACAGATACGCAGTATTTT
TRBD2,TRBV28,.,TRBJ2-3,CASLEAGGPNTQYF,TGTGCCAGCCTTGAAGCGGGGGGGCCAAATACGCAGTATTTT
TRBD2,TRBV20-1,few,TRBJ2-1,CSAREPGLAHSEQFF,TGCAGTGCTAGGGAGCCGGGACTAGCCCACTCAGAGCAGTTCTTC
.,TRBV7-2,.,TRBJ2-1,CASSLNAGYEQFF,TGTGCCAGCAGCCTAAACGCGGGATATGAGCAGTTCTTC
TRBD2,TRBV5-1,.,TRBJ2-2,CASTGLAGVTGELFF,TGCGCCAGCACCGGACTAGCGGGGGTGACCGGGGAGCTGTTTTTT
.,TRBV12-3/TRBV12-4,few,TRBJ2-7,CASRSRTGTYEQYF,TGTGCCAGCAGATCCCGGACTGGCACCTACGAGCAGTACTTC
.,TRBV27,.,TRBJ2-7,CASSSLGTYEQYF,TGTGCCAGCAGCTCCCTTGGGACCTACGAGCAGTACTTC
.,TRBV28,many,TRBJ1-5,CASSLQGPNQPQHF,TGTGCCAGCAGTTTACAGGGGCCGAATCAGCCCCAGCATTTT
.,TRBV9,.,TRBJ2-3,CASSVGSVSRGDTQYF,TGTGCCAGCAGCGTAGGGTCCGTTAGTCGGGGAGATACGCAGTATTTT
.,TRBV7-9,.,TRBJ1-1,CASSLVHRNTEAFF,TGTGCCAGCAGCTTAGTCCACAGGAACACTGAAGCTTTCTTT
.,TRBV2,.,TRBJ2-6,CASSQGAQGANVLTF,TGTGCCAGCTCACAGGGTGCTCAGGGGGCCAACGTCCTGACTTTC
.,TRBV20-1,once,TRBJ1-5,CSARVGEGTPNQPQHF,TGCAGTGCTAGAGTTGGAGAGGGGACACCCAATCAGCCCCAGCATTTT
.,TRBV15,.,TRBJ2-1,CATSRARSSTEQFF,TGTGCCACCAGCAGAGCTCGTTCATCGACCGAGCAGTTCTTC
.,TRBV4-3,few,TRBJ2-1,CASSRLRAGPYNEQFF,TGCGCCAGCAGCCGCCTTCGAGCGGGCCCTTACAATGAGCAGTTCTTC
TRBD2,TRBV4-1,few,TRBJ2-1,CASSQGGLGEMEQFF,TGCGCCAGCAGCCAAGGGGGACTAGGGGAGATGGAGCAGTTCTTC
TRBD1,TRBV6-5,.,TRBJ2-7,CASSYESTGTYYEQYF,TGTGCCAGCAGTTACGAATCGACAGGGACGTACTACGAGCAGTACTTC
.,TRBV28,.,TRBJ2-6,CASSAQGFASGANVLTF,TGTGCCAGCAGTGCACAGGGTTTCGCCTCTGGGGCCAACGTCCTGACTTTC
.,TRBV7-9,many,TRBJ2-7,CASSTYYEQYF,TGTGCCAGCAGCACATACTACGAGCAGTACTTC
.,TRBV28,few,TRBJ1-2,CASSLYSGALSGGYTF,TGTGCCAGCAGTTTATACTCCGGGGCCCTAAGTGGAGGCTACACCTTC
TRBD1,TRBV6-1,many,TRBJ1-1,CASSPRMADRVRAFF,TGTGCCAGCAGTCCCCGCATGGCGGACAGGGTGCGAGCTTTCTTT
.,TRBV7-2,many,TRBJ1-6,CASSSNSPLHF,TGTGCCAGCAGCTCTAATTCACCCCTCCACTTT
.,TRBV4-3,many,TRBJ2-3,CASSQDLGGDTQYF,TGCGCCAGCAGCCAAGATCTTGGGGGAGATACGCAGTATTTT